These T cell receptor beta chains were read from a single sample in a study of cytomegalovirus exposure and HLA in healthy donors. Clones were read by immunoSEQ multiplex PCR, and TCRdb kept only the in-frame ones, dropping some. The sample has fewer than 140,000 clones, approximately 80% seen once. Sequencing used PBMCs. These receptors all stem from a man aged 60 to 69 in good health and CMV-seronegative. CDR3s include the opening cysteine and the closing phenylalanine or tryptophan.

TRBV9	TRBJ1-2	CASSEGTGGYGYTF
TRBV7-2	TRBJ1-5	CASSARQGLQPQHF
TRBV6-5	TRBJ2-5	CASTTRGGGETQYF
TRBV5-4	TRBJ1-2	CASSLSPGMGGYTF
TRBV7-2	TRBJ2-2	CASSRGGTGELFF
TRBV4-3	TRBJ1-4	CASSQALNEKLFF
TRBV5-4	TRBJ1-1	CASSVDGTGEAFF
TRBV7-2	TRBJ1-2	CASSLGQAGVGYTF
TRBV27	TRBJ1-2	CASSSGQGGYTF
TRBV2	TRBJ1-5	CASSEGRQPQHF
TRBV19	TRBJ2-3	CASTQLAGETDTQYF
TRBV2	TRBJ2-2	CASSAAGDTGELFF
TRBV28	TRBJ2-6	CASSPTGGSLSGANVLTF
TRBV2	TRBJ1-4	CASSELRGGEKLFF
TRBV18	TRBJ2-5	CASSPPAGRETQYF
TRBV20-1	TRBJ1-1	CSGTNTEAFF
TRBV29-1	TRBJ2-3	CSVETGADTQYF
TRBV7-2	TRBJ2-1	CASSRGTSWANNEQFF
TRBV18	TRBJ2-3	CASSPRGTSEDTQYF
TRBV27	TRBJ2-1	CASRIHYGVGGKQFF
TRBV6-1	TRBJ2-2	CASSGPGLAGGQGTGELFF
TRBV4-3	TRBJ1-2	CASSQDSLNNYGYTF
TRBV28	TRBJ1-1	CASSLEGARTEAFF
TRBV5-1	TRBJ1-1	CASSPPTGPGTEAFF
TRBV19	TRBJ1-2	CASMNDRGAYGYTF
TRBV30	TRBJ2-3	CAWRVTSADTQYF
TRBV5-4	TRBJ1-1	CASSRPGRREAFF
TRBV5-1	TRBJ2-1	CASSSTGQGGNEQFF
TRBV15	TRBJ1-3	CATRESGGTGVTGNTIYF
TRBV11-2	TRBJ1-2	CASSKGQVYGYTF
TRBV7-6	TRBJ2-5	CASSSPGGRVETQYF
TRBV5-4	TRBJ2-1	CASSLYTGSYNEQFF
TRBV7-2	TRBJ2-5	CASSLVTGGRETQYF
TRBV7-2	TRBJ2-5	CASTPRGETQYF
TRBV7-9	TRBJ1-5	CASSPTRGGDQPQHF
TRBV6-6	TRBJ1-2	CASSYSEDLYGYTF
TRBV29-1	TRBJ2-3	CSVIRGPDTQYF